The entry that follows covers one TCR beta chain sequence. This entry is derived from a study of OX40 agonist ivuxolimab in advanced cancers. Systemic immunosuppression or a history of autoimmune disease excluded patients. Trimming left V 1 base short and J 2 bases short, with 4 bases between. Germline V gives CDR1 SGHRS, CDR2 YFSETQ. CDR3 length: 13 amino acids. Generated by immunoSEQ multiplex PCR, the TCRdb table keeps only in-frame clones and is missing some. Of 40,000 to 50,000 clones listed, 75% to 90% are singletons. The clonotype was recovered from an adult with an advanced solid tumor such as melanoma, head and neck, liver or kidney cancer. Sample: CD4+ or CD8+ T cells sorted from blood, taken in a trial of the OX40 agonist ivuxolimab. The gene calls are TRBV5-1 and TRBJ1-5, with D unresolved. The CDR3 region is CASSLTGNQPQHF. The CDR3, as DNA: TGCGCCAGCAGCTTGACAGGCAATCAGCCCCAGCATTTT.